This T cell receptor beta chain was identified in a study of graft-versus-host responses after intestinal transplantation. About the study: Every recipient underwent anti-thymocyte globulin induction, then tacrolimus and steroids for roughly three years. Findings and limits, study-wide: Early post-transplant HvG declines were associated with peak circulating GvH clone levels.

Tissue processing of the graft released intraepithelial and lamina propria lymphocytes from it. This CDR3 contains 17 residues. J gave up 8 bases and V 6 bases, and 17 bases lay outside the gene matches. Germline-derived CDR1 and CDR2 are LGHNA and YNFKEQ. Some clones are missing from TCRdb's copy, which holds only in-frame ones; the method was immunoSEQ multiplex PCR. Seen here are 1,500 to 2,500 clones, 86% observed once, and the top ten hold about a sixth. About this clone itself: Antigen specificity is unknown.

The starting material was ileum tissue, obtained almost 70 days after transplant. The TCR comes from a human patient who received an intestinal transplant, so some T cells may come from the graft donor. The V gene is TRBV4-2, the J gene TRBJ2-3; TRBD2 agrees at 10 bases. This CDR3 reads CASSSQDRTSGGSTQYF. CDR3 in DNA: TGTGCCAGCAGTTCCCAAGATCGGACTAGCGGAGGTAGTACGCAGTATTTT.